Listed here are 22 T cell receptor beta chains from one sample, sequenced in a study of cytotoxic CD8 clonotypes in ibrutinib-treated CLL. Profiled with immunoSEQ multiplex PCR; TCRdb holds only in-frame clones, not every one. Seen here are roughly 150,000 clones, more than 80% observed once, and the top ten hold around 4.5%. The specimen comprised PBMCs, sampled after 24 months of ibrutinib treatment. The origin of the receptors is a human donor with chronic lymphocytic leukemia.

J is TRBJ2-7 and V is TRBV7-2, with 10 bases identical to TRBD1. Trimming at V came to 4 bases and at J to 6 bases, leaving 9 bases not matched to a gene. This CDR3 spans 15 amino acids. The V gene's germline CDR1 is SGHTA and CDR2 FQGNSA. This CDR3 is CASSSTPGQGTEQYF. The CDR3 bases are TGTGCCAGCAGCTCTACCCCGGGACAGGGGACCGAGCAGTACTTC. Variable domain in full (rest from reference TRBV7-2 and TRBJ2-7): GAGVSQSPSNKVTEKGKDVELRCDPISGHTALYWYRQSLGQGLEFLIYFQGNSAPDKSGLPSDRFSAERTGGSVSTLTIQRTQQEDSAVYLCASSSTPGQGTEQYFGPGTRLTVT.

This rearrangement joins TRBV9 to TRBJ1-4, with 8 nucleotides matching TRBD1. The CDR3 contains 15 residues. Trimming took 4 bases from V and 6 from J; bases not matched to a gene: 8. Looked up from germline, CDR1 is SGDLS and CDR2 is YYNGEE. CDR3 sequence (DNA): TGTGCCAGCAGCCCGGACAGGGAAGCGTATGAAAAACTGTTTTTT. It translates to CASSPDREAYEKLFF.

The rearrangement links TRBV6-5 to TRBJ1-1, with a weak D call TRBD1 (5 bases). Germline lookup yields CDR1 MNHEY and CDR2 SVGAGI. The germline V and J ends were trimmed by 7 bases and 4 bases, with 19 bases remaining between them. The CDR3 has 15 residues. The CDR3 is CASNGVGAGSTEAFF. The CDR3 nucleotides read TGTGCCAGCAATGGAGTTGGGGCAGGGTCCACTGAAGCTTTCTTT.

The V gene is TRBV5-8, the J gene TRBJ2-7, with 9 bases aligning to TRBD1. The CDR3 extends over 14 amino acids. The junction had 6 bases not matched to a gene; V was cut back by 3 bases and J by 5 bases. Germline V gene data show CDR1 as SGHTS and CDR2 as YDEGEE. The CDR3 loop reads CASSWTGVHHEQYF. CDR3 in DNA: TGTGCCAGCAGCTGGACAGGGGTCCACCACGAGCAGTACTTC. Complete variable domain (other parts from reference TRBV5-8 and TRBJ2-7): EAGVTQSPTHLIKTRGQQATLRCSPISGHTSVYWYQQALGLGLQFLLWYDEGEERNRGNFPPRFSGRQFPNYSSELNVNALELEDSALYLCASSWTGVHHEQYFGPGTRLTVT.

The rearrangement uses TRBV5-1 and TRBJ1-1; D is unclear. The CDR3 sequence is 14 residues long. The germline V gene encodes CDR1 SGHRS and CDR2 YFSETQ. V was cut by 0 bases and J by 4 bases, with 10 bases left in between. The CDR3 DNA reads TGCGCCAGCAGCTTGGAAGGGTACGGCACTGAAGCTTTCTTT. This codes for CASSLEGYGTEAFF.

The rearrangement uses TRBV15 and TRBJ2-1, with TRBD1 matching over 10 bases. CDR3 length equals 14 residues. V lost 5 bases to trimming and J lost 9 bases; unmatched junction nucleotides: 7. Per the germline V gene, CDR1 is LNHNV and CDR2 is YYDKDF (reference sequence). The CDR3 region is CATSARDRGPEQFF. In DNA, the CDR3 is TGTGCCACCAGCGCCCGGGACAGGGGTCCTGAGCAGTTCTTC.

In its sample, this clone was seen a few times. The chain uses TRBV7-2 and TRBJ1-2; TRBD1 matches at 7 bases. The CDR3 has 14 residues. V shed 5 bases, J shed 5 bases, and the junction held 8 bases outside the gene matches. Germline V gene lookup returns CDR1 SGHTA and CDR2 FQGNSA. CDR3 region: CASSAGQSLYGYTF. The CDR3 nucleotides are TGTGCCAGCAGCGCGGGACAGAGCTTGTATGGCTACACCTTC.

The chain couples TRBV7-2 to TRBJ2-1; D unresolved. V was trimmed by 1 base and J by 2 bases, leaving 6 bases between them. The CDR3 spans 14 residues. Germline V CDR1 and CDR2: SGHTA, FQGNSA. CDR3 sequence (DNA): TGTGCCAGCAGCTTAGGGTTTGCCTACAATGAGCAGTTCTTC. It encodes CASSLGFAYNEQFF.

The chain uses TRBV5-8 and TRBJ1-3; 8 nucleotides line up with TRBD1. The J segment lost 1 base and the V segment lost 3 bases, leaving 6 bases of the junction unmatched. The CDR3 is 16 residues long. The germline V gene has CDR1 SGHTS and CDR2 YDEGEE. The CDR3 spells CASSSYRGASGNTIYF. In DNA form, the CDR3 reads TGTGCCAGCAGCTCATACAGGGGGGCTTCTGGAAACACCATATATTTT.

This chain joins TRBV28 and TRBJ1-5; unclear D gene. The CDR3 is 18 residues long. Per the germline V gene, CDR1 is MDHEN and CDR2 is SYDVKM. Trimming took off 2 bases at V and 0 bases at J, with 17 bases between the two ends. The CDR3 DNA sequence: TGTGCCAGCAGTTTACTCGGGATAGGGCAGTATAGCAATCAGCCCCAGCATTTT. Its protein product is CASSLLGIGQYSNQPQHF.

J is TRBJ2-2 and V is TRBV6-5; D gene ambiguous. This CDR3 has 14 amino acids. Germline V lookup: CDR1 MNHEY, CDR2 SVGAGI. V dropped 7 bases and J dropped 7 bases, with 16 bases sitting between them. For the CDR3, the DNA is TGTGCCAGCACCCCCCGCCGGGTGTTCGGGGAGCTGTTTTTT. This translates into CASTPRRVFGELFF.

The chain recombines TRBV7-8 with TRBJ1-1, with D tentatively TRBD1 (5 bases). V was cut by 4 bases and J by 5 bases, with 17 bases left in between. The CDR3 covers 15 residues. Germline CDR1 reads SGHVS; CDR2 reads FQNEAQ. DNA for the CDR3: TGTGCCAGCAGCTATATAAGGGGCGTAGGGACTGAAGCTTTCTTT. Translated, it gives CASSYIRGVGTEAFF.

This clone has only one observation. The V gene is TRBV4-1, the J gene TRBJ1-5; D is perhaps TRBD1 (5 bases). This CDR3 comprises 19 residues. Trimming removed 4 bases from V and 0 bases from J, with 22 bases in between. Germline lookup yields CDR1 MGHRA and CDR2 YSYEKL. The CDR3 region has the DNA TGCGCCAGCAGCCCTACACTCGGGCGAGGGGAATATAGCAATCAGCCCCAGCATTTT. It codes for CASSPTLGRGEYSNQPQHF.

The genes are TRBV4-2 and TRBJ2-3; 7 bases line up with TRBD2. The length of the CDR3 is 13 residues. V shed 1 base and J 15 bases; nucleotides not matched to a gene: 10. Germline CDR1 is LGHNA and CDR2 is YNFKEQ. CDR3 region: CASSQAIGTIKYF. CDR3 nucleotide sequence: TGTGCCAGCAGCCAAGCGATAGGGACTATCAAATATTTT.

The chain carries TRBV4-1 and TRBJ1-2; 7 nucleotides line up with TRBD1. V dropped 3 bases and J dropped 5; count of bases not matched to a gene: 18. Germline V gene lookup returns CDR1 MGHRA and CDR2 YSYEKL. This CDR3 has 18 residues. CDR3 sequence reads: CASSHLQFGQVDFYGYTF. The CDR3 nucleotides read TGCGCCAGCAGCCACCTTCAGTTTGGACAGGTGGACTTTTATGGCTACACCTTC.

V gene TRBV5-1 combines with J gene TRBJ2-3, with D perhaps TRBD1 or TRBD2 (5 bases each). The CDR3 is 14 residues long. V was trimmed by 2 bases and J by 0 bases, leaving 7 bases between them. Germline V CDR1 and CDR2: SGHRS, YFSETQ. CDR3 in DNA: TGCGCCAGCAGCTTCCGGGACAGCACAGATACGCAGTATTTT. Residues: CASSFRDSTDTQYF.

This clone has only a few counts. The J gene is TRBJ2-7, the V gene TRBV4-3; D not certain. This CDR3 contains 16 residues. CDR1 and CDR2 from the germline V gene are LGHNA and YSLEER. Trimming cost V 3 bases and J 0 bases, with 15 bases left between them. CDR3 bases: TGCGCCAGCAGCCAGGGGTACACCTCGAACTCCTACGAGCAGTACTTC. Translation gives CASSQGYTSNSYEQYF.

The gene calls are TRBV6-1 and TRBJ1-4, with a possible D match to TRBD1 (5 bases). The germline CDR1 and CDR2 sequences are MNHNS and SASEGT. V lost 4 bases and J 10 bases, leaving 13 bases between the germline ends. This CDR3 comprises 13 residues. CDR3: CASSGTTFVKLFF. CDR3 nucleotide sequence: TGTGCCAGCAGTGGGACAACGTTCGTAAAACTGTTTTTT.

The chain recombines TRBV18 with TRBJ1-2; D unclear. The CDR3 is 15 residues long. The V end lost 5 bases, the J end lost 0 bases, and 13 bases lay between the germline ends. Germline V gene lookup returns CDR1 KGHSH and CDR2 LQKENI. Here the CDR3 reads CASSLQVSANYGYTF. The CDR3 DNA follows: TGTGCCAGCTCATTACAAGTTTCAGCTAACTATGGCTACACCTTC.

The CDR3 spells CASSRYRGQGASGANVLTF. CDR3 nucleotides: TGTGCCAGTAGCAGATACAGGGGACAGGGGGCTTCTGGGGCCAACGTCCTGACTTTC. V and J are TRBV19 and TRBJ2-6; 12 nucleotides agree with TRBD1. This CDR3 has 19 residues. After removal of 6 bases from V and 1 base from J, the junction contained 10 bases not matched to a gene. The germline V gene encodes CDR1 LNHDA and CDR2 SQIVND (reference sequence).

The genes are TRBV6-1 and TRBJ2-3; TRBD1 matches 9 bases. The CDR3 is 15 amino acids. V lost 5 bases, J lost 3 bases, and 6 bases stayed unmatched. Per the germline V gene, CDR1 is MNHNS and CDR2 is SASEGT. CDR3 DNA: TGTGCCAGCAGTAGGGACAGGGCCCGGACAGATACGCAGTATTTT. Residues: CASSRDRARTDTQYF.

The V and J genes are TRBV4-2 and TRBJ2-3; D not certain. Germline CDR1 LGHNA, CDR2 YNFKEQ. Trimming left V 0 bases short and J 5 bases short, with 3 bases between. There are 12 residues in the CDR3. As DNA, the CDR3 is TGTGCCAGCAGCCAAGATCTAGATACGCAGTATTTT. Protein: CASSQDLDTQYF.